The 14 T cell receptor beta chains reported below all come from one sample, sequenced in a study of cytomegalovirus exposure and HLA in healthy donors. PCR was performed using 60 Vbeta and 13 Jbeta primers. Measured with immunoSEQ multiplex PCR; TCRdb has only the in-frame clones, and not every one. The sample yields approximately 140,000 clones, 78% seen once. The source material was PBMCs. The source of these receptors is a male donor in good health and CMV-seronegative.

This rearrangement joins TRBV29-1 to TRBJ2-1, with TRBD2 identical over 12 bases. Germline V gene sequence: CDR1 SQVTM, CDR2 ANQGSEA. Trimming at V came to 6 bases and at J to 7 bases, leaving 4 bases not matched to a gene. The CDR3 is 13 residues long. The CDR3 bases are TGCAGCGTGCTAGCGGGAGGGCCGAATGAGCAGTTCTTC. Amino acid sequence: CSVLAGGPNEQFF.

CDR3 protein: CASSLDQGGPYNEQFF. The DNA for the CDR3 is TGTGCCAGCAGCTTAGATCAGGGAGGGCCGTACAATGAGCAGTTCTTC. The chain employs TRBV7-2 and TRBJ2-1, with 7 nucleotides matching TRBD2. V shed 1 base, J shed 4 bases, and the junction held 7 bases outside the gene matches. Germline CDR1 reads SGHTA; CDR2 reads FQGNSA. The CDR3 has 16 amino acids.

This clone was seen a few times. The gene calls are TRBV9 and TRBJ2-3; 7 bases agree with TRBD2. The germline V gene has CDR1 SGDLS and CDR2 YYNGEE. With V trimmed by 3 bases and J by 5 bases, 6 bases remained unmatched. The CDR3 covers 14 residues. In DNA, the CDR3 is TGTGCCAGCAGCGCATGGGGGGGAGAAGATACGCAGTATTTT. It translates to CASSAWGGEDTQYF.

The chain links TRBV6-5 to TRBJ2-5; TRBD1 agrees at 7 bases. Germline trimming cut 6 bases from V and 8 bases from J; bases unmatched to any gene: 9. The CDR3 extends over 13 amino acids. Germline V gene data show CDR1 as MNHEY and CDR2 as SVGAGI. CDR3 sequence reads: CASSPGTAVTQYF. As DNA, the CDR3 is TGTGCCAGCAGCCCCGGGACAGCGGTAACCCAGTACTTC.

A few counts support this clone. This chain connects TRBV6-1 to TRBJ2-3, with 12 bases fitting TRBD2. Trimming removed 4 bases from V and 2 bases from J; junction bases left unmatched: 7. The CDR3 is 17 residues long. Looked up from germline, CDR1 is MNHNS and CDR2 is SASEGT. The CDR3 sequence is CASSVGTSGPNTDTQYF. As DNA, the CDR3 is TGTGCCAGCAGTGTAGGGACTAGCGGGCCCAACACAGATACGCAGTATTTT.

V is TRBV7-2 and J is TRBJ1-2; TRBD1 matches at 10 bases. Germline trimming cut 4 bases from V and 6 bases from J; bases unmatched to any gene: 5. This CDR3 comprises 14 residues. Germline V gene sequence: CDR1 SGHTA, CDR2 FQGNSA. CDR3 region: CASSSSTGGNGYTF. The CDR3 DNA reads TGTGCCAGCAGCTCCTCGACAGGGGGCAATGGCTACACCTTC.

CDR3 DNA sequence: TGTGCCAGCATCCGAGGGACTAGCGGGACTGACATTCAGTACTTC. This codes for CASIRGTSGTDIQYF. J is TRBJ2-4 and V is TRBV2; 13 bases map to TRBD2. Germline lookup yields CDR1 SNHLY and CDR2 FYNNEI. This CDR3 region has 15 residues. V dropped 7 bases and J dropped 8; count of bases not matched to a gene: 8.

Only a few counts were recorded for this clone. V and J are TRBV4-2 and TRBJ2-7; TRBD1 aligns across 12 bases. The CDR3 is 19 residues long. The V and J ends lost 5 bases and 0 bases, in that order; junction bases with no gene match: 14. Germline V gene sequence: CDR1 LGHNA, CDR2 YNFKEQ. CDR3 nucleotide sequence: TGTGCCAGCAGCGTACGGGACAGGGGGCAGTCCGTTCGCTCCTACGAGCAGTACTTC. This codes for CASSVRDRGQSVRSYEQYF.

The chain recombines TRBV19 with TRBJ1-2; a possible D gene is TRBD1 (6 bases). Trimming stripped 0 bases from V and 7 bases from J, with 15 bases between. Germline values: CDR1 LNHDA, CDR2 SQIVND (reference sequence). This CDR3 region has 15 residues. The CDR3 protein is CASSIDRSRGRGYTF. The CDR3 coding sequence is TGTGCCAGTAGTATAGATCGGAGCAGGGGACGTGGCTACACCTTC.

As DNA, the CDR3 is TGTGCCAGCAGCCGGGACAGGGTGGAGGGCACTGAAGCTTTCTTT. Amino acid sequence: CASSRDRVEGTEAFF. This chain links TRBV2 with TRBJ1-1, with TRBD1 matching over 9 bases. The length of the CDR3 is 15 residues. Trimming took 6 bases from V and 4 from J; bases not matched to a gene: 9. Germline V gene lookup returns CDR1 SNHLY and CDR2 FYNNEI. The full variable domain, with the rest looked up from reference TRBV2 and TRBJ1-1, is EPEVTQTPSHQVTQMGQEVILRCVPISNHLYFYWYRQILGQKVEFLVSFYNNEISEKSEIFDDQFSVERPDGSNFTLKIRSTKLEDSAMYFCASSRDRVEGTEAFFGQGTRLTVV.

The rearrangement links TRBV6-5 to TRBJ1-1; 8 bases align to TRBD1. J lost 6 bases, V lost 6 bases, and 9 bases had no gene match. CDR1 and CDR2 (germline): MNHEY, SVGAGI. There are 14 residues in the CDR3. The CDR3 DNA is TGTGCCAGCAGACCGGACAGGGAGAGGTCTGAAGCTTTCTTT. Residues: CASRPDRERSEAFF.

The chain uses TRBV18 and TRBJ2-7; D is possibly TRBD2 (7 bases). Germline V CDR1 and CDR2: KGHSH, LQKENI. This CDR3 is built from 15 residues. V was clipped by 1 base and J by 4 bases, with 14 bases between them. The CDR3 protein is CASSPLQGGAYEQYF. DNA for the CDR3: TGTGCCAGCTCACCACTTCAAGGGGGGGCTTACGAGCAGTACTTC.

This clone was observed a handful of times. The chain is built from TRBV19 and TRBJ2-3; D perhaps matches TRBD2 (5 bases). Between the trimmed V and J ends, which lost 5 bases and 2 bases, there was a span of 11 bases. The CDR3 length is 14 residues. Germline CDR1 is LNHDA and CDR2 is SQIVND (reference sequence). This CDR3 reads CASSASHLTDTQYF. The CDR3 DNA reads TGTGCCAGTAGTGCTAGCCACCTCACAGATACGCAGTATTTT.

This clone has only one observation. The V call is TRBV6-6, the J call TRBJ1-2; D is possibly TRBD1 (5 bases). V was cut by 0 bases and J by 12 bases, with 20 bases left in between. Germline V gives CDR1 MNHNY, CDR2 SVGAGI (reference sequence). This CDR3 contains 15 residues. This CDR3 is CASSYSNPAGSRNTF. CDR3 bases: TGTGCCAGCAGTTACTCGAATCCGGCAGGGTCCCGGAACACCTTC.